The present T cell receptor beta chain was sequenced within a study of monozygotic twins with inflammatory bowel disease. From the 5' RACE reads, TCRdb lists one entry per CDR3 protein and no DNA. The sample has 300,000 to 400,000 distinct CDR3 sequences; the top ten hold 2%. The CDR3 runs to 15 residues. Germline-derived CDR1 and CDR2 are SGHRS and YFSETQ. This clonotype was obtained from a human donor with ulcerative colitis or Crohn's disease, or a healthy co-twin of an affected twin (not recorded which). This rearrangement joins TRBV5-1 to TRBJ2-5; TCRdb proposes TRBD2, but this gene call is untestable without DNA. Sequenced: blood. The CDR3 reads CASSFRAGGPETQYF.